The 27 T cell receptor beta chains presented below share a single source sample, sequenced in a study of cytomegalovirus exposure and HLA in healthy donors. PCR used 60 Vbeta primers and 13 Jbeta primers. Produced via immunoSEQ multiplex PCR; TCRdb's table is partial and in-frame only. Seen here are more than 85,000 clones, about 74% observed once, and the top ten hold approximately 8%. The specimen was PBMCs. The receptor source for this set is a female donor in good health and CMV-seronegative.

The genes are TRBV7-9 and TRBJ1-2, with 10 nucleotides matching TRBD1. The CDR3 loop spans 16 amino acids. The V gene end was trimmed by 10 bases and the J gene end by 8 bases; junction bases not matched to a gene: 19. The V gene's germline CDR1 is SEHNR and CDR2 FQNEAQ (reference sequence). The chain's CDR3 is CATKNPGQGPLGGYTF. CDR3 nucleotide sequence: TGTGCCACAAAAAATCCGGGACAGGGGCCTCTGGGGGGCTACACCTTC.

V gene TRBV7-8 combines with J gene TRBJ2-1; 10 bases map to TRBD2. The germline V gene encodes CDR1 SGHVS and CDR2 FQNEAQ. This CDR3 is 16 amino acids long. J was trimmed by 7 bases and V by 2 bases; bases with no gene match: 8. The CDR3 region is CASSLIAGGRRNEQFF. For the CDR3, the DNA is TGTGCCAGCAGCTTAATAGCGGGGGGCAGGAGGAATGAGCAGTTCTTC.

This clone appeared a few times. The chain combines TRBV7-6 with TRBJ2-1, with 7 bases aligning to TRBD2. CDR1 is SGHVS, CDR2 FNYEAQ, per germline. The CDR3 is 15 amino acids. J lost 0 bases, V lost 5 bases, and 4 bases had no gene match. CDR3 sequence reads: CASSGERGSYNEQFF. CDR3 DNA: TGTGCCAGCAGCGGGGAGCGGGGCTCCTACAATGAGCAGTTCTTC.

This clone showed up just a few times. The rearrangement uses TRBV5-1 and TRBJ1-4, with D possibly TRBD1 on 5 matching bases. Germline loops: CDR1 SGHRS, CDR2 YFSETQ. V lost 0 bases, J lost 8 bases, and 14 bases lay in between. This CDR3 region has 15 residues. The CDR3 spells CASSLVGRDGEKLFF. The CDR3 DNA reads as TGCGCCAGCAGCTTGGTAGGCAGGGATGGAGAAAAACTGTTTTTT.

The chain links TRBV2 to TRBJ2-5, with D perhaps TRBD1 (7 bases). Germline-derived CDR1 and CDR2 are SNHLY and FYNNEI. The CDR3 loop spans 13 amino acids. Trimming stripped 8 bases from V and 2 bases from J, with 12 bases between. CDR3 DNA sequence: TGTGCCAGCCACAGGGGAGGACAAGAGACCCAGTACTTC. It is translated as CASHRGGQETQYF.

The J gene is TRBJ2-1, the V gene TRBV11-2; a weak D match, TRBD2 (7 bases). This CDR3 region has 17 residues. V lost 1 base and J lost 4, with 17 bases in between. CDR1 SGHAT and CDR2 FQNNGV come from the germline V gene. The CDR3 DNA is TGTGCCAGCAGCTTAGTTCGGGACGGGGGGCAGTACAATGAGCAGTTCTTC. The encoded protein is CASSLVRDGGQYNEQFF.

The chain combines TRBV7-8 with TRBJ1-2; D is unresolved. This CDR3 has 11 residues. CDR1 and CDR2 (germline): SGHVS, FQNEAQ. Trimming pared 1 base from V and 7 bases from J, leaving 4 bases between. DNA for the CDR3: TGTGCCAGCAGCTTAGGTCTTGGCTACACCTTC. Translated: CASSLGLGYTF.

The V and J genes are TRBV14 and TRBJ2-2; 7 nucleotides agree with TRBD2. J was trimmed by 4 bases and V by 4 bases; bases with no gene match: 21. The CDR3 sequence is 20 residues long. CDR1 and CDR2 from the germline V gene are SGHDN and FVKESK. The CDR3 DNA sequence: TGTGCCAGCAGCCCCGCCGAGGGGAGGGACGGGAGGCACGGCACCGGGGAGCTGTTTTTT. Translation gives CASSPAEGRDGRHGTGELFF. Drawing the rest from reference TRBV14 and TRBJ2-2, the complete variable domain is EAGVTQFPSHSVIEKGQTVTLRCDPISGHDNLYWYRRVMGKEIKFLLHFVKESKQDESGMPNNRFLAERTGGTYSTLKVQPAELEDSGVYFCASSPAEGRDGRHGTGELFFGEGSRLTVL.

This clone was counted a single time. The chain joins TRBV11-1 to TRBJ1-4; possibly TRBD1 for D (6 bases). V was shortened by 5 bases and J by 7 bases, with 14 bases between the two germline ends. This CDR3 contains 14 residues. Looked up from germline, CDR1 is SGHAT and CDR2 is FQDESV (reference sequence). CDR3 bases: TGTGCCAGCAGCATAAACGGGGGGCCTGAAAAACTGTTTTTT. As protein: CASSINGGPEKLFF.

At least ten counts were recorded for this clone. The chain joins TRBV4-2 to TRBJ1-2; tentatively, D is TRBD1 (6 bases). The CDR3 has 12 residues. Germline-derived CDR1 and CDR2 are LGHNA and YNFKEQ. V shed 3 bases and J shed 8 bases, with 10 bases lying between them. The CDR3 coding sequence is TGTGCCAGCAGCCAGAACAGGGCCGGCTACACCTTC. Protein product: CASSQNRAGYTF.

The rearrangement joins TRBV21-1 to TRBJ2-3; TRBD2, the table's D call, was not compared with the DNA. TRBV21-1 is designated a pseudogene. CDR3 length: 20 amino acids. CDR3 DNA: TGTGCCAGCAGCAAAGAGGGAGGACCTAGAGTAGCGTCCCACACAGATACGCAGTATTTT. It translates to CASSKEGGPRVASHTDTQYF.

The V gene is TRBV6-5, the J gene TRBJ1-5; TRBD1 matches at 10 bases. The CDR3 covers 13 residues. CDR1 is MNHEY, CDR2 SVGAGI, per germline. J lost 10 bases, V lost 4 bases, and 4 bases had no gene match. The CDR3 coding sequence is TGTGCCAGCAGTTCCGACAGGGGGCGCCCCCAGCATTTT. As protein: CASSSDRGRPQHF.

In this sample, this clone turned up a few times. The chain has TRBV18 and TRBJ2-7, with 7 bases fitting TRBD1. V gave up 4 bases and J gave up 0 bases; unmatched junction bases: 0. In germline, CDR1 is KGHSH, CDR2 LQKENI. The CDR3 has 13 amino acids. CDR3 protein: CASSRDSSYEQYF. CDR3 DNA: TGTGCCAGCTCACGGGACAGCTCCTACGAGCAGTACTTC. The variable domain in full, with the rest retrieved from reference TRBV18 and TRBJ2-7, is NAGVMQNPRHLVRRRGQEARLRCSPMKGHSHVYWYRQLPEEGLKFMVYLQKENIIDESGMPKERFSAEFPKEGPSILRIQQVVRGDSAAYFCASSRDSSYEQYFGPGTRLTVT.

This clone was observed a few times. The chain employs TRBV2 and TRBJ1-1; D remains unclear. Trimming removed 5 bases from V and 0 bases from J, with 10 bases in between. Germline loops: CDR1 SNHLY, CDR2 FYNNEI. The CDR3 consists of 14 residues. CDR3 sequence: CASSRGRMNTEAFF. The CDR3 DNA reads as TGTGCCAGCAGTCGGGGTCGGATGAACACTGAAGCTTTCTTT.

The gene calls are TRBV5-8 and TRBJ2-1; 7 positions agree with TRBD2. CDR1 and CDR2 from the germline V gene are SGHTS and YDEGEE. V gave up 4 bases and J gave up 9 bases; unmatched junction bases: 10. The CDR3 has 14 amino acids. The CDR3 sequence: CASSLSGGTGEQFF. The CDR3 DNA reads TGTGCCAGCAGCCTCTCGGGGGGAACGGGTGAGCAGTTCTTC.

This chain links TRBV6-5 with TRBJ1-6; no firm D call. V dropped 0 bases and J dropped 3 bases, with 9 bases sitting between them. Germline V gene sequence: CDR1 MNHEY, CDR2 SVGAGI. CDR3 length equals 16 residues. The CDR3 region is CASSYSRRLYNSPLHF. CDR3 nucleotides: TGTGCCAGCAGTTACTCTAGGAGACTCTATAATTCACCCCTCCACTTT.

J is TRBJ2-3 and V is TRBV27; possibly TRBD2 for D (6 bases). This CDR3 has 16 residues. Germline CDR1 reads MNHEY; CDR2 reads SMNVEV (reference sequence). Trimming removed 1 base at V and 0 bases at J, with 11 bases between. In nucleotides, the CDR3 is TGTGCCAGCAGTTTATACTTGGGGGGAAGCACAGATACGCAGTATTTT. Translating it yields CASSLYLGGSTDTQYF.

The chain links TRBV27 to TRBJ2-1; 8 bases align to TRBD2. Germline-derived CDR1 and CDR2 are MNHEY and SMNVEV (reference sequence). The trim removed 3 bases at V and 9 bases at J, leaving 4 bases unmatched. CDR3 length: 13 residues. CDR3 sequence: CASSFPGRGEQFF. The CDR3 DNA is TGTGCCAGCAGTTTTCCCGGGAGGGGTGAGCAGTTCTTC.

The V call is TRBV18, the J call TRBJ2-5; no firm D call. V lost 1 base and J 2 bases, leaving 11 bases between the germline ends. The CDR3 has 15 amino acids. Germline V lookup: CDR1 KGHSH, CDR2 LQKENI. The CDR3 DNA reads TGTGCCAGCTCACCACAGATAGCCTTACAAGAGACCCAGTACTTC. Translated: CASSPQIALQETQYF.

This chain joins TRBV25-1 and TRBJ2-1; D possibly corresponds to TRBD2 (7 bases). V was cut by 5 bases and J by 7 bases, with 15 bases left in between. The CDR3 covers 14 residues. The germline CDR1 and CDR2 sequences are MGHDK and SYGVNS. CDR3 in amino acids: CASSRGAGRNEQFF. DNA for the CDR3: TGTGCCAGCAGTCGGGGGGCGGGTAGGAATGAGCAGTTCTTC.

CDR3 residues: CASSRPPEALMNTEAFF. The CDR3, as DNA: TGTGCCAGCAGCCGTCCTCCCGAGGCCTTAATGAACACTGAAGCTTTCTTT. The chain uses TRBV7-8 and TRBJ1-1; D gene uncertain. Germline CDR1 SGHVS, CDR2 FQNEAQ. The CDR3 runs to 17 residues. V was cut by 5 bases and J by 0 bases, with 19 bases left in between.

This clone has a handful of counts. The rearrangement joins TRBV30 to TRBJ1-2; 7 positions match TRBD1. The CDR3 contains 12 residues. V shed 2 bases, J shed 6 bases, and the junction held 3 bases outside the gene matches. Germline V gives CDR1 GTSNPN, CDR2 SVGIG (reference sequence). The CDR3 protein is CAWSMTGNGYTF. The DNA for the CDR3 is TGTGCCTGGAGTATGACAGGGAATGGCTACACCTTC. Supplemented by reference TRBV30 and TRBJ1-2, the full variable domain reads SQTIHQWPATLVQPVGSPLSLECTVEGTSNPNLYWYRQAAGRGLQLLFYSVGIGQISSEVPQNLSASRPQDRQFILSSKKLLLSDSGFYLCAWSMTGNGYTFGSGTRLTVV.

The chain is built from TRBV7-3 and TRBJ2-3, with D tentatively TRBD2 (7 bases). This CDR3 is built from 15 residues. V lost 3 bases, J lost 0 bases, and 10 bases lay in between. Per the germline V gene, CDR1 is SGHTA and CDR2 is FQGTGA. CDR3 loop: CASSFRGASTDTQYF. The CDR3 DNA is TGTGCCAGCAGCTTCCGGGGGGCGAGCACAGATACGCAGTATTTT.

The rearrangement uses TRBV5-1 and TRBJ1-2; 7 bases fit TRBD1. The CDR3 has 16 residues. The germline V gene encodes CDR1 SGHRS and CDR2 YFSETQ. The trim removed 2 bases at V and 2 bases at J, leaving 9 bases unmatched. CDR3 protein: CASSFPGQWTNYGYTF. Here the CDR3 DNA reads TGCGCCAGCAGCTTTCCGGGACAGTGGACAAACTATGGCTACACCTTC. Supplemented by reference TRBV5-1 and TRBJ1-2, the full variable domain reads KAGVTQTPRYLIKTRGQQVTLSCSPISGHRSVSWYQQTPGQGLQFLFEYFSETQRNKGNFPGRFSGRQFSNSRSEMNVSTLELGDSALYLCASSFPGQWTNYGYTFGSGTRLTVV.

V and J are TRBV19 and TRBJ1-1, with 8 bases lining up with TRBD1. With V trimmed by 5 bases and J by 5 bases, 7 bases remained unmatched. The CDR3 contains 14 residues. Germline loops: CDR1 LNHDA, CDR2 SQIVND (reference sequence). The CDR3 DNA sequence: TGTGCCAGTAGTTTACAGGGGGTTGGGACTGAAGCTTTCTTT. It yields the protein CASSLQGVGTEAFF.

The rearrangement links TRBV6-5 to TRBJ2-7, with D perhaps TRBD2 (5 bases). Trimming stripped 2 bases from V and 0 bases from J, with 5 bases between. This CDR3 spans 13 amino acids. Looked up from germline, CDR1 is MNHEY and CDR2 is SVGAGI. The CDR3 loop reads CASSYRDSYEQYF. The DNA of the CDR3 is TGTGCCAGCAGTTACCGGGACTCCTACGAGCAGTACTTC.

The V call is TRBV28, the J call TRBJ2-1, with 8 bases aligning to TRBD2. Germline V CDR1 and CDR2: MDHEN, SYDVKM. Unmatched junction bases numbered 8, after V lost 4 bases and J lost 3 bases. The CDR3 spans 16 residues. Here the CDR3 reads CASSSSSGSGYNEQFF. DNA for the CDR3: TGTGCCAGCAGTTCCTCCAGCGGGAGCGGCTACAATGAGCAGTTCTTC. Full variable domain (missing parts from reference TRBV28 and TRBJ2-1): DVKVTQSSRYLVKRTGEKVFLECVQDMDHENMFWYRQDPGLGLRLIYFSYDVKMKEKGDIPEGYSVSREKKERFSLILESASTNQTSMYLCASSSSSGSGYNEQFFGPGTRLTVL.